These 9 T cell receptor beta chains were sequenced from one sample in a study of PD-1 blockade in classical Hodgkin lymphoma. All patients experienced relapse after autologous stem cell transplantation, and brentuximab vedotin exposure was variable. Measured with immunoSEQ multiplex PCR; TCRdb has only the in-frame clones, and not every one. The data contain fewer than 30,000 clones, less than 85% of them seen just once; the ten biggest clones take up 20% to 25%. The material was peripheral blood mononuclear cells (PBMCs), obtained before the second cycle of nivolumab. The receptors shown here come from a human donor with classical Hodgkin lymphoma.

The rearrangement links TRBV5-8 to TRBJ1-4; no clear D. Germline V gene lookup returns CDR1 SGHTS and CDR2 YDEGEE. This CDR3 has 15 amino acids. V was trimmed by 1 base and J by 3 bases, leaving 10 bases between them. The CDR3 loop reads CASSLLGDANEKLFF. Written as DNA, the CDR3 is TGTGCCAGCAGCTTGTTGGGCGATGCTAATGAAAAACTGTTTTTT.

The V and J genes are TRBV9 and TRBJ2-1; TRBD2 matches at 9 bases. Germline V CDR1 and CDR2: SGDLS, YYNGEE. Trimming at V came to 0 bases and at J to 4 bases, leaving 5 bases not matched to a gene. The CDR3 loop spans 16 amino acids. The DNA of the CDR3 is TGTGCCAGCAGCGTAGAAAGCCTAGCGGGATACAATGAGCAGTTCTTC. Translated: CASSVESLAGYNEQFF. Looking up the rest from reference TRBV9 and TRBJ2-1 gives the full variable domain: DSGVTQTPKHLITATGQRVTLRCSPRSGDLSVYWYQQSLDQGLQFLIQYYNGEERAKGNILERFSAQQFPDLHSELNLSSLELGDSALYFCASSVESLAGYNEQFFGPGTRLTVL.

The chain joins TRBV7-8 to TRBJ2-1; possibly TRBD2 for D (6 bases). In germline, CDR1 is SGHVS, CDR2 FQNEAQ. V lost 1 base and J 0 bases, leaving 10 bases between the germline ends. The CDR3 is 16 residues long. CDR3 DNA sequence: TGTGCCAGCAGCTTAGTGGCGGGGAGCTCCTACAATGAGCAGTTCTTC. Its translation: CASSLVAGSSYNEQFF.

This clone appeared a single time. The chain couples TRBV10-3 to TRBJ2-7; TRBD2 aligns across 8 bases. Germline V gene data show CDR1 as ENHRY and CDR2 as SYGVKD. CDR3 length: 14 amino acids. The ends lost 3 bases at V and 5 bases at J; junction bases unmatched: 6. CDR3 coding DNA: TGTGCCATCAGTGAAGGGACTAGGGCGGACGAGCAGTACTTC. Residues: CAISEGTRADEQYF.

The chain carries TRBV19 and TRBJ2-2; D gene uncertain. Germline CDR1 LNHDA, CDR2 SQIVND (reference sequence). The CDR3 runs 13 residues. V was clipped by 0 bases and J by 5 bases, with 4 bases between them. In DNA form, the CDR3 reads TGTGCCAGTAGTATAGAATGGACCGGGGAGCTGTTTTTT. It specifies CASSIEWTGELFF.

V gene TRBV28 combines with J gene TRBJ1-1; TRBD1 matches 9 bases. The CDR3 has 14 amino acids. CDR1 MDHEN and CDR2 SYDVKM come from the germline V gene. J lost 5 bases, V lost 4 bases, and 5 bases had no gene match. The chain's CDR3 is CASSSTGGRTEAFF. The CDR3 nucleotides read TGTGCCAGCAGTTCGACAGGGGGAAGGACTGAAGCTTTCTTT.

The rearrangement uses TRBV19 and TRBJ2-1; TRBD1 matches 8 bases. The germline V gene encodes CDR1 LNHDA and CDR2 SQIVND (reference sequence). CDR3 size: 15 residues. The V and J ends lost 9 bases and 0 bases, in that order; junction bases with no gene match: 7. The DNA for the CDR3 is TGTGCCAGCCGGGACAGGAGAGACTCCTACAATGAGCAGTTCTTC. Protein: CASRDRRDSYNEQFF. Combining the CDR3 with reference TRBV19 and TRBJ2-1 gives the whole variable domain DGGITQSPKYLFRKEGQNVTLSCEQNLNHDAMYWYRQDPGQGLRLIYYSQIVNDFQKGDIAEGYSVSREKKESFPLTVTSAQKNPTAFYLCASRDRRDSYNEQFFGPGTRLTVL.

The chain uses TRBV7-9 and TRBJ2-1; D possibly corresponds to TRBD1 (6 bases). V lost 5 bases, J lost 8 bases, and 10 bases lay in between. Germline values: CDR1 SEHNR, CDR2 FQNEAQ (reference sequence). This CDR3 has 12 residues. CDR3 residues: CASSEQGYEQFF. For the CDR3, the DNA is TGTGCCAGCAGCGAACAGGGATATGAGCAGTTCTTC.

This chain links TRBV2 with TRBJ1-4; TRBD1 is a possible D gene (6 bases). The V gene's germline CDR1 is SNHLY and CDR2 FYNNEI. The V gene lost 11 bases and the J gene lost 5 bases, with 12 bases spanning the gap. The CDR3 spans 12 residues. CDR3 nucleotide sequence: TGTGCCGGTCGACAGGAAAATGAAAAACTGTTTTTT. This codes for CAGRQENEKLFF.